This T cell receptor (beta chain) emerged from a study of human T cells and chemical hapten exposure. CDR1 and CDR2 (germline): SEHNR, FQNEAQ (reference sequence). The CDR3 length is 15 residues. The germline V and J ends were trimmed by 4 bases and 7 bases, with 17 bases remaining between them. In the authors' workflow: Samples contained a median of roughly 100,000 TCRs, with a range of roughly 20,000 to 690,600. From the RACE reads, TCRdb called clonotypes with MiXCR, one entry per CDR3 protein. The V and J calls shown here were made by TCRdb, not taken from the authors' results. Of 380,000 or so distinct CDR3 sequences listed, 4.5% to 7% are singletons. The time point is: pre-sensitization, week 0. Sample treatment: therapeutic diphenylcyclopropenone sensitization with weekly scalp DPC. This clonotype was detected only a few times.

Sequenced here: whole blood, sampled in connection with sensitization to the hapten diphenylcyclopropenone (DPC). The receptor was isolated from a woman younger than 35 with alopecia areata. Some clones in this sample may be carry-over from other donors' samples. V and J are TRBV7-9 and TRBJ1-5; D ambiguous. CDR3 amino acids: CASSSGSEGGQPQHF. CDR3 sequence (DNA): TGTGCCAGCAGCTCCGGGAGCGAGGGAGGACAGCCCCAGCATTTT.